This T cell receptor (beta chain) was identified in a study of response to subunit inactivated influenza vaccine. This clonotype was seen a handful of times. Antigen: not known. Study-wide results and limits: It was the authors' suggestion that each seasonal influenza vaccination recruits few new T cells.

Trimming removed 6 bases from V and 8 bases from J, with 10 bases in between. The length of the CDR3 is 11 residues. CDR1 MNHNY and CDR2 SVGAGI come from the germline V gene (reference sequence). Each CDR3 protein gets one entry after TCRdb re-called the RT-PCR reads with MiXCR. The repertoire includes 400,000 to 550,000 distinct CDR3 sequences, over 25% of them detected once, and 1.9% sits in the top ten. The chain has TRBV6-6 and TRBJ1-1, with D hard to call. The receptor was isolated from a man in his fifties who received an inactivated influenza vaccine. The input for sequencing was CD4+ T cells sorted from PBMCs, taken roughly 5 days after vaccination. CDR3: CASSDGREAFF. The CDR3 coding sequence is TGTGCCAGCAGCGACGGGCGGGAAGCTTTCTTT.